The 5 T cell receptor beta chains reported below all come from one sample, sequenced in a study of blood T cell repertoires in COVID-19. Some clones are missing from TCRdb's copy, which holds only in-frame ones; the method was immunoSEQ multiplex PCR. The sample has roughly 140,000 clones, more than 80% seen once. The sample consisted of peripheral blood. These receptors were collected from a woman in her 40s with acute or convalescent COVID-19.

As regards this clone: The sample holds other DNA sequences that translate to the same CDR3. The genes are TRBV2 and TRBJ1-6, with 12 bases that match TRBD1. V shed 8 bases, J shed 9 bases, and the junction held 2 bases outside the gene matches. The CDR3 is 13 residues long. Germline V gives CDR1 SNHLY, CDR2 FYNNEI. The CDR3 DNA is TGTGCCAGCCGGGACAGGGGGCTTTCACCCCTCCACTTT. Its protein product is CASRDRGLSPLHF.

The chain's CDR3 is CASSLTGGNSPLHF. CDR3 sequence (DNA): TGTGCCAGCAGCCTGACAGGGGGAAATTCACCCCTCCACTTT. The chain has TRBV9 and TRBJ1-6; TRBD1 aligns across 9 bases. The CDR3 runs 14 residues. Germline assignment: CDR1 SGDLS and CDR2 YYNGEE. After removal of 4 bases from V and 7 bases from J, the junction contained 3 bases not matched to a gene.

The V gene is TRBV5-4, the J gene TRBJ1-3; D may be TRBD1 (6 bases). The CDR3 contains 15 residues. V lost 3 bases and J 0 bases, leaving 10 bases between the germline ends. Germline V CDR1 and CDR2: SGHNT, YYREEE (reference sequence). The CDR3 loop is CASSSGVNSGNTIYF. CDR3 bases: TGTGCCAGCAGCTCAGGGGTAAACTCTGGAAACACCATATATTTT.

The chain has TRBV20-1 and TRBJ2-7; TRBD2 matches 8 bases. CDR3 length: 15 amino acids. The J segment lost 3 bases and the V segment lost 3 bases, leaving 10 bases of the junction unmatched. CDR1 is DFQATT and CDR2 is SNEGSKA in the germline V gene (reference sequence). CDR3 sequence: CSASLAGGDYYEQYF. The DNA for the CDR3 is TGCAGTGCTAGTCTGGCGGGAGGCGACTACTACGAGCAGTACTTC.

The rearrangement links TRBV9 to TRBJ2-1; 11 bases are a match to TRBD2. The CDR3 has 17 residues. The junction had 8 bases not matched to a gene; V was cut back by 2 bases and J by 4 bases. Germline values: CDR1 SGDLS, CDR2 YYNGEE. The DNA of the CDR3 is TGTGCCAGCAGCGTTATAGCGGGAGGGCCCGGTTACAATGAGCAGTTCTTC. Protein: CASSVIAGGPGYNEQFF.